This passage covers 21 T cell receptor beta chains from one sample sequenced in a study of cytotoxic CD8 clonotypes in ibrutinib-treated CLL. The protocol was immunoSEQ multiplex PCR, while the TCRdb copy is restricted to in-frame clones and leaves out a portion. The table records over 120,000 clones, 75% to 80% of them present only once. The material was PBMCs, obtained after 24 months of ibrutinib treatment. The receptors come from a human donor with chronic lymphocytic leukemia.

The rearrangement uses TRBV5-4 and TRBJ2-5; perhaps TRBD1 as D (5 bases). CDR3 length: 15 residues. The V and J ends lost 0 bases and 1 base respectively, with 10 bases between them. CDR1 SGHNT and CDR2 YYREEE come from the germline V gene (reference sequence). CDR3 region: CASSLGGPSQETQYF. The CDR3 nucleotides are TGTGCCAGCAGCTTGGGGGGCCCGAGCCAAGAGACCCAGTACTTC.

The chain combines TRBV4-3 with TRBJ2-5; D perhaps matches TRBD1 (5 bases). Germline assignment: CDR1 LGHNA and CDR2 YSLEER. The CDR3 has 14 residues. V was shortened by 4 bases and J by 4 bases, with 13 bases between the two germline ends. The CDR3 coding sequence is TGCGCCAGCAGCCCAGGGCGCGCAGTAGAGACCCAGTACTTC. Its translation is CASSPGRAVETQYF.

V is TRBV9 and J is TRBJ1-1; 11 bases are shared with TRBD1. Trimming removed 1 base from V and 6 bases from J; junction bases left unmatched: 2. Germline V gives CDR1 SGDLS, CDR2 YYNGEE. CDR3 size: 14 residues. The DNA of the CDR3 is TGTGCCAGCAGCGTATGGGGACAGGGGGCTGAAGCTTTCTTT. Its translation: CASSVWGQGAEAFF.

The rearrangement joins TRBV19 to TRBJ1-2; D may be TRBD1 (6 bases). Germline V gene data show CDR1 as LNHDA and CDR2 as SQIVND (reference sequence). Trimming left V 6 bases short and J 0 bases short, with 23 bases between. The CDR3 length is 18 residues. The chain's CDR3 is CASSPAWGAVVANYGYTF. CDR3 DNA sequence: TGTGCCAGTAGCCCGGCGTGGGGGGCGGTTGTAGCTAACTATGGCTACACCTTC. Combining the CDR3 with reference TRBV19 and TRBJ1-2 gives the whole variable domain DGGITQSPKYLFRKEGQNVTLSCEQNLNHDAMYWYRQDPGQGLRLIYYSQIVNDFQKGDIAEGYSVSREKKESFPLTVTSAQKNPTAFYLCASSPAWGAVVANYGYTFGSGTRLTVV.

The chain uses TRBV28 and TRBJ1-6; tentatively, D is TRBD1 (5 bases). The germline CDR1 and CDR2 sequences are MDHEN and SYDVKM. The CDR3 totals 15 residues. Trimming removed 6 bases from V and 6 bases from J, with 15 bases in between. The CDR3 nucleotides are TGTGCCAGCAGCCCCCCCGGGACGGGTAATTCACCCCTCCACTTT. It codes for CASSPPGTGNSPLHF.

The genes are TRBV5-6 and TRBJ2-1; TRBD2 matches at 7 bases. The CDR3 has 14 amino acids. Germline CDR1 is SGHDT and CDR2 is YYEEEE. V gave up 7 bases and J gave up 3 bases; unmatched junction bases: 7. CDR3 protein: CASGVAGDYNEQFF. The CDR3, as DNA: TGTGCCAGCGGTGTTGCGGGGGACTACAATGAGCAGTTCTTC. Full variable domain (missing parts from reference TRBV5-6 and TRBJ2-1): DAGVTQSPTHLIKTRGQQVTLRCSPKSGHDTVSWYQQALGQGPQFIFQYYEEEERQRGNFPDRFSGHQFPNYSSELNVNALLLGDSALYLCASGVAGDYNEQFFGPGTRLTVL.

V gene TRBV28 combines with J gene TRBJ2-7, with D unresolved. The V gene lost 2 bases and the J gene lost 0 bases, with 8 bases spanning the gap. CDR1 is MDHEN, CDR2 SYDVKM, per germline. This CDR3 is 14 amino acids long. CDR3 DNA sequence: TGTGCCAGCAGTTTACCGGAGAGCTCCTACGAGCAGTACTTC. Its protein product is CASSLPESSYEQYF.

This clone was detected only a few times. The V gene is TRBV10-3, the J gene TRBJ1-4, with 9 bases lining up with TRBD1. The CDR3 has 18 residues. V shed 3 bases, J shed 0 bases, and the junction held 8 bases outside the gene matches. Germline V gene lookup returns CDR1 ENHRY and CDR2 SYGVKD. The DNA of the CDR3 is TGTGCCATCAGTGAATCGGGGACAGGGACGGCAACTAATGAAAAACTGTTTTTT. This gives the protein CAISESGTGTATNEKLFF.

The rearrangement links TRBV6-5 to TRBJ2-1; D is unresolved. V was cut by 0 bases and J by 4 bases, with 7 bases left in between. Per the germline V gene, CDR1 is MNHEY and CDR2 is SVGAGI. The CDR3 is 14 residues long. CDR3 amino acids: CASSYSKGYNEQFF. The CDR3 DNA is TGTGCCAGCAGTTACTCGAAGGGATACAATGAGCAGTTCTTC.

The CDR3 nucleotides are TGTGCCAGCAGTTACGGGGCCGCGTCCCTGAACACTGAAGCTTTCTTT. As protein: CASSYGAASLNTEAFF. The chain carries TRBV6-6 and TRBJ1-1, with a weak D call TRBD1 (5 bases). CDR3 length equals 16 residues. Germline CDR1 is MNHNY and CDR2 is SVGAGI (reference sequence). The germline V and J ends were trimmed by 2 bases and 0 bases, with 13 bases remaining between them.

V gene TRBV19 combines with J gene TRBJ1-1, with a weak D call TRBD1 (6 bases). The CDR3 loop spans 16 amino acids. Trimming stripped 3 bases from V and 0 bases from J, with 14 bases between. Germline V CDR1 and CDR2: LNHDA, SQIVND (reference sequence). The CDR3 DNA is TGTGCCAGTAGTATGGGGGCAGGGGTCATGAACACTGAAGCTTTCTTT. Amino acid sequence: CASSMGAGVMNTEAFF.

The chain couples TRBV28 to TRBJ2-1; 8 positions match TRBD2. The V gene end was trimmed by 4 bases and the J gene end by 0 bases; junction bases not matched to a gene: 8. Germline CDR1 and CDR2: MDHEN and SYDVKM. The CDR3 spans 17 residues. CDR3 coding DNA: TGTGCCAGCAGTTCCCCCGGGGGGGCCGGCTCCTACAATGAGCAGTTCTTC. Residues: CASSSPGGAGSYNEQFF.

This clone was counted between two and nine times. J is TRBJ1-2 and V is TRBV13, with TRBD1 matching 8 bases. This CDR3 is 13 amino acids long. The germline V gene encodes CDR1 PRHDT and CDR2 FYEKMQ (reference sequence). V dropped 7 bases and J dropped 3; count of bases not matched to a gene: 4. CDR3 DNA: TGTGCCAGCACCCCAGGGGGCCACTATGGCTACACCTTC. Residues: CASTPGGHYGYTF. Complete variable domain (other parts from reference TRBV13 and TRBJ1-2): AAGVIQSPRHLIKEKRETATLKCYPIPRHDTVYWYQQGPGQDPQFLISFYEKMQSDKGSIPDRFSAQQFSDYHSELNMSSLELGDSALYFCASTPGGHYGYTFGSGTRLTVV.

V usage is TRBV6-5 and J usage is TRBJ2-7, with 7 bases fitting TRBD1. J was trimmed by 1 base and V by 8 bases; bases with no gene match: 5. Germline assignment: CDR1 MNHEY and CDR2 SVGAGI. This CDR3 has 13 amino acids. The CDR3 DNA reads as TGTGCCAGCCAAAGGGACAGTTCCTACGAGCAGTACTTC. Protein sequence: CASQRDSSYEQYF.

The chain couples TRBV30 to TRBJ2-2; tentative D call: TRBD1 (5 bases). Germline V gene data show CDR1 as GTSNPN and CDR2 as SVGIG (reference sequence). V lost 0 bases to trimming and J lost 4 bases, with 12 bases between them. The CDR3 loop spans 15 amino acids. Here the CDR3 DNA reads TGTGCCTGGAGTGTACGACAGCTCCCCACCGGGGAGCTGTTTTTT. Residues: CAWSVRQLPTGELFF. The whole variable domain, remainder taken from reference TRBV30 and TRBJ2-2, is SQTIHQWPATLVQPVGSPLSLECTVEGTSNPNLYWYRQAAGRGLQLLFYSVGIGQISSEVPQNLSASRPQDRQFILSSKKLLLSDSGFYLCAWSVRQLPTGELFFGEGSRLTVL.

V usage is TRBV6-5 and J usage is TRBJ2-7; 8 bases line up with TRBD2. V dropped 5 bases and J dropped 0; count of bases not matched to a gene: 6. The germline gives CDR1 MNHEY, CDR2 SVGAGI. The CDR3 contains 15 residues. The CDR3 nucleotides are TGTGCCAGCAGTCCCCAGCGGGGGCCCTCCTACGAGCAGTACTTC. Translating it yields CASSPQRGPSYEQYF.

The chain carries TRBV28 and TRBJ1-1, with a possible D match to TRBD1 (5 bases). V was shortened by 8 bases and J by 5 bases, with 15 bases between the two germline ends. There are 13 residues in the CDR3. Germline V CDR1 and CDR2: MDHEN, SYDVKM. CDR3: CASARGGRTEAFF. CDR3 nucleotide sequence: TGTGCCAGCGCGCGCGGGGGTCGGACTGAAGCTTTCTTT.

The J gene is TRBJ1-2, the V gene TRBV10-1; tentatively, D is TRBD1 (6 bases). This CDR3 spans 14 amino acids. Germline values: CDR1 WNHNN, CDR2 SYGVQD (reference sequence). Trimming took 5 bases from V and 3 from J, leaving 13 bases between them. The CDR3 here is CASSLGAWDYGYTF. In nucleotides, the CDR3 is TGCGCCAGCAGTTTGGGGGCATGGGACTATGGCTACACCTTC.

The CDR3 reads CASRGPGILNEKLFF. DNA for the CDR3: TGTGCCAGCAGGGGTCCGGGGATTTTGAATGAAAAACTGTTTTTT. The chain combines TRBV28 with TRBJ1-4; D is undetermined. Germline lookup yields CDR1 MDHEN and CDR2 SYDVKM. V gave up 6 bases and J gave up 5 bases, with 16 bases separating them. The CDR3 covers 15 residues.

Concerning this clone itself: Other DNA variants within this sample encode the same CDR3. V gene TRBV7-9 combines with J gene TRBJ2-7; D not certain. Trimming cost V 5 bases and J 2 bases, with 7 bases left between them. The CDR3 sequence is 12 residues long. Germline V lookup: CDR1 SEHNR, CDR2 FQNEAQ (reference sequence). CDR3 DNA: TGTGCCAGCAGCCCCGGCCCCTACGAGCAGTACTTC. The encoded protein is CASSPGPYEQYF. Combining the CDR3 with reference TRBV7-9 and TRBJ2-7 gives the whole variable domain DTGVSQNPRHKITKRGQNVTFRCDPISEHNRLYWYRQTLGQGPEFLTYFQNEAQLEKSRLLSDRFSAERPKGSFSTLEIQRTEQGDSAMYLCASSPGPYEQYFGPGTRLTVT.

The V gene is TRBV7-9, the J gene TRBJ1-4, with TRBD1 matching over 7 bases. The CDR3 consists of 16 residues. Germline V CDR1 and CDR2: SEHNR, FQNEAQ (reference sequence). The J segment lost 4 bases and the V segment lost 1 base, leaving 6 bases of the junction unmatched. The CDR3 reads CASSLGRQGHNEKLFF. For the CDR3, the DNA is TGTGCCAGCAGCTTAGGACGACAGGGTCATAATGAAAAACTGTTTTTT.